A selection of T cell receptor beta chains follows, all from one sample in a study of metastatic and nonmetastatic thyroid tumors. TCRdb called clones again from the PCR reads with MiXCR. The sample consists of about 7,700 clones, less than 35% of them appearing once. The sequencing input was tumor tissue. These TCRs come from a female donor with papillary thyroid cancer or a benign thyroid nodule (not recorded which). Some clones in this sample may be carry-over from other donors' samples. Each CDR3 is given with its conserved first and last residue. A D gene is named only where the DNA matches it firmly. Only part of the rows carry a size: once, few, many, or a class if the clone is expanded.

J gene | D gene | clone size | V gene | CDR3 DNA | CDR3 protein
TRBJ1-2 | TRBD1 | . | TRBV11-2 | TGTGCCAGCAGCTTAGAACGAACAGGGGGCCTTGGCTACACCTTC | CASSLERTGGLGYTF
TRBJ1-1 | . | . | TRBV6-1 | TGTGCCAGCAGTACAGAATACAGGGCGGCCACTGAAGCTTTCTTT | CASSTEYRAATEAFF
TRBJ2-7 | . | . | TRBV10-3 | TGTGCCATCGCTGACAGGCTCCCATCCTACGAGCAGTACTTC | CAIADRLPSYEQYF
TRBJ2-1 | TRBD1 | . | TRBV28 | TGTGCCAGCCGCCAGGGACAGGGCCCTAGCTCCTACAATGATCAGTTCTTC | CASRQGQGPSSYNDQFF
TRBJ2-3 | . | . | TRBV7-2 | TGTGCCAGCAGCTCGCCTGGCACAGATACGCAGTATTTT | CASSSPGTDTQYF
TRBJ2-5 | . | medium-sized | TRBV30 | TGTGCTCTCGAGGCAGGGTGGGGCCAAGAGACCCAGTACTTC | CALEAGWGQETQYF
TRBJ2-7 | TRBD2 | . | TRBV2 | TGTGCCAGCAGTGACGGATCTAGCGGCCGCGGGGGGGACGAGCAGTACTTC | CASSDGSSGRGGDEQYF
TRBJ2-3 | . | medium-sized | TRBV27 | TGTGCCAGCAGTTTGCAGACCACAGATACGCAGTATTTT | CASSLQTTDTQYF
TRBJ1-2 | . | few | TRBV28 | TGTGCCAGCAGTCCCGGGGCCTATGGCTACACCTTC | CASSPGAYGYTF
TRBJ2-7 | . | . | TRBV7-8 | TGTGCCAGCAGCTTAGAATTCCAAGGGGGGTACGAGCAGTACTTC | CASSLEFQGGYEQYF
TRBJ2-3 | TRBD1 | . | TRBV19 | TGTGCCAGTAGGCCGGGACAGGAAACCGATACGCAGTATTTT | CASRPGQETDTQYF
TRBJ2-7 | TRBD2 | . | TRBV5-1 | TGCGCCAGCAGCTCGACTAGCGGATGGTCGAACGAGCAGTACTTC | CASSSTSGWSNEQYF
TRBJ2-1 | TRBD2 | . | TRBV6-2/TRBV6-3 | TGTGCCAGCCCCAACCATAGCGGGAGTCTTTTCAATGAGCAGTTCTTC | CASPNHSGSLFNEQFF
TRBJ2-7 | TRBD1 | . | TRBV6-1 | TGTGCCAGCATCCCAGGGGGCGGGAACGAGCAGTACTTC | CASIPGGGNEQYF
TRBJ1-4 | . | . | TRBV2 | TGTGCCAGCAGTGGGGGGTCCTTT | CASSGGSF
TRBJ1-5 | . | large | TRBV19 | TGTGCCAGTAGTGTCGGGATTGAGCAGCCCCAGCATTTT | CASSVGIEQPQHF
TRBJ1-6 | TRBD1 | . | TRBV7-9 | TGTGCCAGCAGCCCACAGGGGGGGAGATTCCTGCCCCTCCACTTT | CASSPQGGRFLPLHF
TRBJ2-5 | TRBD1 | . | TRBV27 | TGTGCCAGCAGTTCACCCCCTGACAGGGCTGGGACCCAGTACTTC | CASSSPPDRAGTQYF
TRBJ1-5 | . | medium-sized | TRBV12-3/TRBV12-4 | TGTGCCAGCAGTTTATCCAGGGGCAATCAGCCCCAGCATTTT | CASSLSRGNQPQHF
TRBJ1-1 | . | once | TRBV11-2 | TGTGCCAGCAGCGGACAGCAGGGTCTCGGCACTGAAGCTTTCTTT | CASSGQQGLGTEAFF
TRBJ2-1 | . | medium-sized | TRBV9 | TGTGCCAGCAGCTCCCCCAGGGAGGGGGGGCAGGGCGATGAGCAGTTCTTC | CASSSPREGGQGDEQFF
TRBJ2-1 | TRBD1 | medium-sized | TRBV12-5 | TGTGCTAGTGGTTTACAGGGGGCGGAAAATGAGCAGTTCTTC | CASGLQGAENEQFF
TRBJ1-3 | . | . | TRBV6-1 | TGTGCCAGCAGGTCGGATCAGAGAGGTGGAAACACCATATATTTT | CASRSDQRGGNTIYF
TRBJ1-1 | . | . | TRBV7-3 | TGTGCCAGCAGCACCGAAGCTTGGGGGCAGGACACTGAAGCTTTCTTT | CASSTEAWGQDTEAFF